The sequence of this TCR beta chain was determined in a study of siplizumab effects on memory and regulatory T cells. Generated by immunoSEQ multiplex PCR, the TCRdb table keeps only in-frame clones and is missing some. Found here are 75,000 to 100,000 clones, around 94% of them singletons; the top ten hold around 0.3%. Germline V gene sequence: CDR1 MNHEY, CDR2 SMNVEV (reference sequence). Trimming removed 1 base at V and 7 bases at J, with 20 bases between. The CDR3 covers 17 residues. The TCR was taken from a human donor in good health. The chain links TRBV27 to TRBJ2-1; tentative D call: TRBD2 (6 bases). Sequences were obtained from non-Treg CD4+ T cells sorted from blood. CDR3 DNA sequence: TGTGCCAGCAGTTTATTTTCGGGGGTGAAATTGGCGAATGAGCAGTTCTTC. Its protein is CASSLFSGVKLANEQFF.